The rows below give T cell receptor beta chains drawn from one sample of a study of blood T cell repertoires in COVID-19. The assay was immunoSEQ multiplex PCR, and TCRdb's table has in-frame clones only and misses some. The data hold about 37,000 clones, with 89% observed a single time. Sequenced: peripheral blood. Receptors were obtained from a human donor in a cohort sampled during active COVID-19. Each CDR3 is given with its conserved first and last residue. The order of the fields is V gene, clone size, J gene, D gene, CDR3 protein, CDR3 DNA. The D gene is left open where the match is weak. Clone sizes are given selectively: once, few, many, or a class where the clone is expanded.

V: TRBV5-1; size: -; J: TRBJ2-1; D: TRBD2; CDR3: CASSVAGTSGGDEQFF; DNA: TGCGCCAGCAGCGTCGCCGGGACTAGCGGGGGTGATGAGCAGTTCTTC
V: TRBV27; size: -; J: TRBJ2-7; D: TRBD1; CDR3: CASSLSTGGVEQYF; DNA: TGTGCCAGCAGTTTATCGACAGGGGGAGTCGAGCAGTACTTC
V: TRBV5-6; size: -; J: TRBJ1-1; D: TRBD1; CDR3: CASSSGTGGPMNTEAFF; DNA: TGTGCCAGCAGCTCCGGGACAGGGGGTCCAATGAACACTGAAGCTTTCTTT
V: TRBV2; size: few; J: TRBJ2-1; D: TRBD2; CDR3: CASSDLAGGRSNEQFF; DNA: TGTGCCAGCAGTGACCTAGCGGGGGGGCGCAGCAATGAGCAGTTCTTC
V: TRBV15; size: -; J: TRBJ2-4; D: TRBD1; CDR3: CATSRDPARTGGIQYF; DNA: TGTGCCACCAGCAGAGACCCCGCCCGTACAGGGGGAATTCAGTACTTC
V: TRBV9; size: -; J: TRBJ1-2; D: -; CDR3: CASSGPDIHHGYTF; DNA: TGTGCCAGCAGCGGCCCGGACATCCACCATGGCTACACCTTC
V: TRBV6-5; size: -; J: TRBJ1-2; D: -; CDR3: CASSSSGLGYTF; DNA: TGTGCCAGCAGTTCAAGCGGGTTAGGCTACACCTTC
V: TRBV14; size: -; J: TRBJ2-1; D: -; CDR3: CASSQNEVGEQFF; DNA: TGTGCCAGCAGCCAGAACGAGGTTGGTGAGCAGTTCTTC
V: TRBV19; size: -; J: TRBJ1-5; D: TRBD1; CDR3: CASSMGQGAPSNQPQHF; DNA: TGTGCCAGTAGTATGGGACAGGGGGCGCCGAGCAATCAGCCCCAGCATTTT
V: TRBV29-1; size: -; J: TRBJ1-4; D: -; CDR3: CSVVSGVNEKLFF; DNA: TGCAGCGTTGTGTCAGGGGTTAATGAAAAACTGTTTTTT
V: TRBV6-2/TRBV6-3; size: -; J: TRBJ2-7; D: -; CDR3: CASSTSQGYEQYF; DNA: TGTGCCAGCAGTACTTCCCAGGGTTACGAGCAGTACTTC
V: TRBV7-8; size: -; J: TRBJ2-7; D: -; CDR3: CASSFPGREAEQYF; DNA: TGTGCCAGCTCATTCCCGGGCAGGGAGGCCGAGCAGTACTTC
V: TRBV20-1; size: -; J: TRBJ2-7; D: -; CDR3: CSAPGVHEQYF; DNA: TGCAGTGCCCCAGGGGTCCACGAGCAGTACTTC
V: TRBV6-5; size: -; J: TRBJ1-5; D: TRBD1; CDR3: CASTQGGQSNQPQHF; DNA: TGTGCCAGCACCCAAGGGGGACAGAGCAATCAGCCCCAGCATTTT
V: TRBV29-1; size: -; J: TRBJ2-3; D: -; CDR3: CSVEMSGADTQYF; DNA: TGCAGCGTTGAAATGTCAGGGGCTGATACGCAGTATTTT
V: TRBV9; size: -; J: TRBJ2-1; D: -; CDR3: CASSVAGATKNEQFF; DNA: TGTGCCAGCAGCGTAGCGGGAGCGACTAAAAATGAGCAGTTCTTC
V: TRBV6-6; size: -; J: TRBJ2-2; D: -; CDR3: CASSRGHLANTGELFF; DNA: TGTGCCAGCAGTCGTGGACATTTGGCGAACACCGGGGAGCTGTTTTTT
V: TRBV19; size: -; J: TRBJ2-2; D: TRBD2; CDR3: CASSSSGNTGELFF; DNA: TGTGCCAGTAGTTCTAGCGGGAACACCGGGGAGCTGTTTTTT
V: TRBV30; size: -; J: TRBJ2-2; D: TRBD2; CDR3: CAWSVIAGKRAGELFF; DNA: TGTGCCTGGAGTGTTATAGCGGGGAAGAGGGCCGGGGAGCTGTTTTTT
V: TRBV19; size: -; J: TRBJ1-2; D: TRBD1; CDR3: CASSRDRGLNYGYTF; DNA: TGTGCCAGTAGTAGGGACAGGGGTCTTAACTATGGCTACACCTTC
V: TRBV11-2; size: -; J: TRBJ2-7; D: TRBD1; CDR3: CASSLDRDYEQYF; DNA: TGTGCCAGCAGCTTGGACAGGGACTACGAGCAGTACTTC